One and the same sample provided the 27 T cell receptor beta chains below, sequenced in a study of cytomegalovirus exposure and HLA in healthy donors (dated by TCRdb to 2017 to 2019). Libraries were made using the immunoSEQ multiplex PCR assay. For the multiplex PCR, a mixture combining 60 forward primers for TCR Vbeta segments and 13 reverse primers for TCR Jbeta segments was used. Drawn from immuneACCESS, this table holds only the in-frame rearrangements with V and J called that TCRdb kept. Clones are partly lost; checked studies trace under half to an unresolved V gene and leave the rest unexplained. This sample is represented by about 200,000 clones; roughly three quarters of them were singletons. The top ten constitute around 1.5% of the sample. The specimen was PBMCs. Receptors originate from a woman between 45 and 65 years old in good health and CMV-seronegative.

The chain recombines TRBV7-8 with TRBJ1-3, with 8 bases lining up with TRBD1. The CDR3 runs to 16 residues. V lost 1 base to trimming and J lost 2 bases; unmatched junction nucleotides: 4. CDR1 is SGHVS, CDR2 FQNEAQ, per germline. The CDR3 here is CASSLGGTGTGNTIYF. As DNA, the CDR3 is TGTGCCAGCAGCTTAGGAGGGACAGGTACTGGAAACACCATATATTTT.

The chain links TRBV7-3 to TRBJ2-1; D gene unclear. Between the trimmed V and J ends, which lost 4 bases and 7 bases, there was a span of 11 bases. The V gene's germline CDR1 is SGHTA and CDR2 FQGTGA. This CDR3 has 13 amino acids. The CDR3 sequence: CASSSTSRNEQFF. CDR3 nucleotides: TGTGCCAGCAGCTCAACGTCCCGTAATGAGCAGTTCTTC. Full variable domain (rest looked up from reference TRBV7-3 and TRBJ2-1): GAGVSQTPSNKVTEKGKYVELRCDPISGHTALYWYRQSLGQGPEFLIYFQGTGAADDSGLPNDRFFAVRPEGSVSTLKIQRTERGDSAVYLCASSSTSRNEQFFGPGTRLTVL.

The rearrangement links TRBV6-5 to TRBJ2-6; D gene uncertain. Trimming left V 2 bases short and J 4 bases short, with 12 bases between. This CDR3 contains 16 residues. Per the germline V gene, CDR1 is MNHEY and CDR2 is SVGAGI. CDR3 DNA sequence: TGTGCCAGCAGTTACGGGCCATCCTCCGGGGCCAACGTCCTGACTTTC. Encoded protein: CASSYGPSSGANVLTF.

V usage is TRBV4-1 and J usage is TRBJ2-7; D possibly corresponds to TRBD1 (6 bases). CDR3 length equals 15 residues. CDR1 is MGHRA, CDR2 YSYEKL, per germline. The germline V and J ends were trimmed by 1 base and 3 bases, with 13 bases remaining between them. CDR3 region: CASSQGAGVGYEQYF. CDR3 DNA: TGCGCCAGCAGCCAAGGGGCAGGGGTAGGCTACGAGCAGTACTTC.

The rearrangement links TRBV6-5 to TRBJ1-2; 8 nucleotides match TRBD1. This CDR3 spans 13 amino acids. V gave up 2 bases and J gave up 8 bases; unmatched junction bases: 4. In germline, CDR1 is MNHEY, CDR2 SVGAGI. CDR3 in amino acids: CASSYGQGRGYTF. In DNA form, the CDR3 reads TGTGCCAGCAGTTACGGACAGGGTCGGGGCTACACCTTC.

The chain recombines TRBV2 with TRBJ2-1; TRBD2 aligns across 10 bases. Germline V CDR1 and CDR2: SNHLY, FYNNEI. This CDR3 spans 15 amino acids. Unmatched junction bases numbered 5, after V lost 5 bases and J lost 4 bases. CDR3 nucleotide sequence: TGTGCCAGCAGTAAGCGGGAGGGCCGTTACAATGAGCAGTTCTTC. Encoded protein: CASSKREGRYNEQFF.

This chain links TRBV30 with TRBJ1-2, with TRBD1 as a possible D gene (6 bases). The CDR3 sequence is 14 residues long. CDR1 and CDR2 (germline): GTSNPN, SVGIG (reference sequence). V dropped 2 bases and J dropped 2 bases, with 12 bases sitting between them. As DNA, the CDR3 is TGTGCCTGGAGTCCGACAGGTTTAAACTATGGCTACACCTTC. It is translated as CAWSPTGLNYGYTF.

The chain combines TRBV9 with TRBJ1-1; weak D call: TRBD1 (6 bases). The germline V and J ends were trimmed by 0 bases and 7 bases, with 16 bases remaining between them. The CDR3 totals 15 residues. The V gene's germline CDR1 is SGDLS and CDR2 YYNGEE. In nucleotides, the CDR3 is TGTGCCAGCAGCGTAGGCTCGACAGGTCTCGGTGAAGCTTTCTTT. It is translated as CASSVGSTGLGEAFF. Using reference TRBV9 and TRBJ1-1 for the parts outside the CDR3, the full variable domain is DSGVTQTPKHLITATGQRVTLRCSPRSGDLSVYWYQQSLDQGLQFLIQYYNGEERAKGNILERFSAQQFPDLHSELNLSSLELGDSALYFCASSVGSTGLGEAFFGQGTRLTVV.

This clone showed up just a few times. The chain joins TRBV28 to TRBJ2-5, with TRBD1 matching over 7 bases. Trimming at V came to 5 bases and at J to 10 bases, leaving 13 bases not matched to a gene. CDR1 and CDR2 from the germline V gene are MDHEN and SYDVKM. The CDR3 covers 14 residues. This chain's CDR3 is CASSLYGTVRDQYF. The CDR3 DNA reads TGTGCCAGCAGTCTGTACGGGACAGTCCGAGACCAGTACTTC.

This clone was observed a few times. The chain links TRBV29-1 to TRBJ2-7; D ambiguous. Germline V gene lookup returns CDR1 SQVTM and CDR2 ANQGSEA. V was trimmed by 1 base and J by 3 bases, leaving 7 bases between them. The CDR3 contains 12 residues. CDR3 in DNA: TGCAGCGTTGAAGGGCCGATCTACGAGCAGTACTTC. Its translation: CSVEGPIYEQYF.

The CDR3, as DNA: TGTGCCAGCAGCTTAGAGTCTCGAGGGGGCGAGCAGTACTTC. Translating it yields CASSLESRGGEQYF. The rearrangement uses TRBV7-9 and TRBJ2-7, with D possibly being TRBD1 (6 bases). Germline CDR1 reads SEHNR; CDR2 reads FQNEAQ (reference sequence). Deletions cut 1 base from V and 6 bases from J, with 13 bases between. The CDR3 extends over 14 amino acids.

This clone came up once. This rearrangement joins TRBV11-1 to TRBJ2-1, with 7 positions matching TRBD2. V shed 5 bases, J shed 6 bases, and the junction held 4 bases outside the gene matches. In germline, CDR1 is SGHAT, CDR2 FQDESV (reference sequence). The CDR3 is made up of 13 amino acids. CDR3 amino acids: CASSPGLGNEQFF. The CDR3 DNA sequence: TGTGCCAGCAGCCCAGGACTAGGCAATGAGCAGTTCTTC.

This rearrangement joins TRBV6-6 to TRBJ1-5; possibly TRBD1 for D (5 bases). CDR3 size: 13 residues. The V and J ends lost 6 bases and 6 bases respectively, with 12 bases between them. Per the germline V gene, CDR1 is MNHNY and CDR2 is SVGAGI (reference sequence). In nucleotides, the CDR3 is TGTGCCAGCAGATCTCAGGGTGGTCAGCCCCAGCATTTT. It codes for CASRSQGGQPQHF.

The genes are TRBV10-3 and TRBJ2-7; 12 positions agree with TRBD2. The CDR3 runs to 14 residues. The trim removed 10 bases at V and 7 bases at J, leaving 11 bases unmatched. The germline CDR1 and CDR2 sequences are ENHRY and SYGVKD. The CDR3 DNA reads TGTGCCAGCCAATCCGGGACTAGCGGGTCAGAGCAGTACTTC. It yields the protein CASQSGTSGSEQYF.

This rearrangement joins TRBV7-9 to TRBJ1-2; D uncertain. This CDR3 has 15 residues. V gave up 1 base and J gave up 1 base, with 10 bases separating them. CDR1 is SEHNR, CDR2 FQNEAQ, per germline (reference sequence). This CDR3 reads CASSLGGEVNYGYTF. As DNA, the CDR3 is TGTGCCAGCAGCTTAGGAGGAGAGGTTAACTATGGCTACACCTTC.

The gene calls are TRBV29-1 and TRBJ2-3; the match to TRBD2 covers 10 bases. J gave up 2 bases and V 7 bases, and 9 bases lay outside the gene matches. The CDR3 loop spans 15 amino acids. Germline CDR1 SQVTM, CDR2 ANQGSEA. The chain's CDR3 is CSAGTSDRYTDTQYF. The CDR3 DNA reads TGCAGCGCCGGGACTAGCGATCGTTACACAGATACGCAGTATTTT.

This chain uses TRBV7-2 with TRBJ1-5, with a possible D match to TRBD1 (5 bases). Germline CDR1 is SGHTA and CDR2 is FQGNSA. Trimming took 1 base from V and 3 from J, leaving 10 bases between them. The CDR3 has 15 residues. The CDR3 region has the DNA TGTGCCAGCAGCTTAGGGGGAGGGGACAATCAGCCCCAGCATTTT. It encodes CASSLGGGDNQPQHF.

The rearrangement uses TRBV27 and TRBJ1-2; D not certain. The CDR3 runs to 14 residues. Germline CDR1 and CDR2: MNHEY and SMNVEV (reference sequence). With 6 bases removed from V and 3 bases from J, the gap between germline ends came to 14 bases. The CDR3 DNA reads TGTGCCAGCAGCGGAGGGCCAAATTACTATGGCTACACCTTC. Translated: CASSGGPNYYGYTF.

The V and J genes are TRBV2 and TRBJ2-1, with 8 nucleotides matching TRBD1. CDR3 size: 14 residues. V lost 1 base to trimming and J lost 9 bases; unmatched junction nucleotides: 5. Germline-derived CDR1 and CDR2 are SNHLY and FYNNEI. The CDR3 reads CASSEGQGASEQFF. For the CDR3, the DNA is TGTGCCAGCAGTGAAGGGCAGGGGGCCTCTGAGCAGTTCTTC.

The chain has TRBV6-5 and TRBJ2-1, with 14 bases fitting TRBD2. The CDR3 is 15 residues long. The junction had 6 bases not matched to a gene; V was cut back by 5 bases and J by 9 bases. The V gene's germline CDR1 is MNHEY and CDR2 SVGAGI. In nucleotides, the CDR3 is TGTGCCAGCAGTCCCGGGACTAGCGGGAGTGTTGAGCAGTTCTTC. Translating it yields CASSPGTSGSVEQFF.

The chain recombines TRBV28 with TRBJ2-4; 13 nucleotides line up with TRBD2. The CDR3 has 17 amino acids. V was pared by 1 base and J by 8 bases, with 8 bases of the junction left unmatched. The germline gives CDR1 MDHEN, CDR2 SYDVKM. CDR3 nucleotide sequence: TGTGCCAGCAGTTTATTTGGACTAGCGGGAGCCCGTGACATTCAGTACTTC. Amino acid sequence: CASSLFGLAGARDIQYF.

CDR3 coding DNA: TGCGCCAGCAGCCAGGAAGGACTAGGCACAGATACGCAGTATTTT. It is translated as CASSQEGLGTDTQYF. This chain joins TRBV4-3 and TRBJ2-3, with 7 bases matching TRBD2. Germline V CDR1 and CDR2: LGHNA, YSLEER. This CDR3 is 15 amino acids long. With 3 bases clipped from V and 1 base from J, the junction kept 4 bases outside the gene matches.

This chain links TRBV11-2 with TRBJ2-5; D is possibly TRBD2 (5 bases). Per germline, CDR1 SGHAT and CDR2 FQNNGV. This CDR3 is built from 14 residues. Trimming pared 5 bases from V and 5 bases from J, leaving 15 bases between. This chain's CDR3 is CASSPVRVRETQYF. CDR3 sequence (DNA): TGTGCCAGCAGCCCCGTGCGGGTTAGGGAGACCCAGTACTTC.

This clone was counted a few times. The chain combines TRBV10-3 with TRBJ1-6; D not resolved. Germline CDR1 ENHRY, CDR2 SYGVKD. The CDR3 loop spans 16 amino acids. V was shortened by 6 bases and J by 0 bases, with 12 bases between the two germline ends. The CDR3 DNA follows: TGTGCCATCAGCAGACACCTAAGCTCCTATAATTCACCCCTCCACTTT. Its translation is CAISRHLSSYNSPLHF.

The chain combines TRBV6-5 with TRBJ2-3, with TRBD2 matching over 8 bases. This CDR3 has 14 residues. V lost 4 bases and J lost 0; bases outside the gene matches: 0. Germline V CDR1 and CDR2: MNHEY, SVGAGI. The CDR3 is CASSLAGSTDTQYF. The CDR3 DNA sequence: TGTGCCAGCAGTTTAGCGGGAAGCACAGATACGCAGTATTTT.

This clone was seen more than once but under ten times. The CDR3 is CASSSGQGRLTEAFF. In DNA, the CDR3 is TGCGCCAGCAGCTCCGGACAGGGACGACTCACTGAAGCTTTCTTT. The rearrangement uses TRBV5-1 and TRBJ1-1; TRBD1 matches at 8 bases. CDR1 and CDR2 (germline): SGHRS, YFSETQ. V shed 3 bases and J 4 bases; nucleotides not matched to a gene: 8. The CDR3 totals 15 residues.

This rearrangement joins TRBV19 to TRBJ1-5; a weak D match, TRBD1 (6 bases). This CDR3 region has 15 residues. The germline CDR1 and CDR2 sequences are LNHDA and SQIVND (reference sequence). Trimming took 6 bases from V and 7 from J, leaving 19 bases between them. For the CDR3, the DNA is TGTGCCAGTAGCCCAAGACAGGACTTTGGGCAGCCCCAGCATTTT. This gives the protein CASSPRQDFGQPQHF.